This is a list of T cell receptor beta chains from one sample in a study of OX40 agonist ivuxolimab in advanced cancers. The data were produced by immunoSEQ multiplex PCR, yet TCRdb's version contains in-frame clones alone and is incomplete. The sample has around 100,000 clones, 91% seen once. Sequencing was performed on CD4+ or CD8+ T cells sorted from blood, taken in a trial of the OX40 agonist ivuxolimab. These receptors all stem from an adult with an advanced solid tumor such as melanoma, head and neck, liver or kidney cancer. Both conserved end residues are part of each CDR3. Fields, in order: V gene, D gene, J gene, CDR3 protein, CDR3 DNA. A D gene is named only where the DNA matches it firmly.

>TRBV11-3|TRBD2|TRBJ2-1
CASSLSWSLAGSYNEQFF
TGTGCCAGCAGCTTAAGTTGGTCACTAGCGGGGTCCTACAATGAGCAGTTCTTC
>TRBV5-1|.|TRBJ2-2
CASSQNGDTGELFF
TGCGCCAGCAGCCAAAACGGGGACACCGGGGAGCTGTTTTTT
>TRBV7-9|TRBD2|TRBJ2-1
CASSQRTSGFNEQFF
TGTGCCAGCAGCCAGAGGACTAGCGGCTTCAATGAGCAGTTCTTC
>TRBV2|.|TRBJ1-1
CASSKGVNTEAFF
TGTGCCAGCAGTAAGGGGGTGAACACTGAAGCTTTCTTT
>TRBV7-3|TRBD1|TRBJ1-1
CASSSLDRGRMNTEAFF
TGTGCCAGCAGCTCCCTGGACAGGGGGCGTATGAACACTGAAGCTTTCTTT
>TRBV4-3|.|TRBJ2-3
CASSPVPGDTQYF
TGCGCCAGCAGCCCCGTTCCGGGAGATACGCAGTATTTT
>TRBV10-3|.|TRBJ2-5
CAISEHPDVETQYF
TGTGCCATCAGTGAGCATCCAGACGTGGAGACCCAGTACTTC
>TRBV7-2|.|TRBJ2-3
CASSSSFQTDTQYF
TGTGCCAGCAGCTCCTCGTTCCAGACAGATACGCAGTATTTT
>TRBV19|.|TRBJ1-5
CASSIDTGLVQPQHF
TGTGCCAGTAGTATAGATACAGGGCTTGTCCAGCCCCAGCATTTT
>TRBV7-2|.|TRBJ1-5
CASSLSVGNEQPQHF
TGTGCCAGCAGCTTAAGTGTGGGAAACGAACAGCCCCAGCATTTT
>TRBV5-4|.|TRBJ2-5
CASSSQTIGETQYF
TGTGCCAGCAGCTCCCAGACTATCGGGGAGACCCAGTACTTC
>TRBV7-8|TRBD1|TRBJ2-2
CASSWDRDAGELFF
TGTGCCAGCAGCTGGGACAGGGATGCCGGGGAGCTGTTTTTT